A selection of T cell receptor beta chains follows, all from one sample in a study of blood T cell repertoires in COVID-19. Profiled with immunoSEQ multiplex PCR; TCRdb holds only in-frame clones, not every one. The data show over 300,000 clones, about 86% seen once. The sequenced sample was peripheral blood. Receptors were obtained from a woman between 45 and 60 years old with acute or convalescent COVID-19. CDR3s leave out the opening cysteine and the closing phenylalanine or tryptophan. Part of the rows lack a size; the others show once, few, many or a class for expanded clones.

V gene	clone size	J gene	CDR3 protein
TRBV4-3	-	TRBJ1-4	ASSQGGTNEKLF
TRBV19	-	TRBJ2-2	ASSIVEAAGELF
TRBV3-1/TRBV3-2	-	TRBJ1-4	ASSLTGTGRNEKLF
TRBV7-2	-	TRBJ2-6	ASSLMAAGANVLT
TRBV28	-	TRBJ1-5	ASSLSMRGGNQPQH
TRBV4-2	-	TRBJ2-3	ASSPGARGDTQY
TRBV2	-	TRBJ1-6	ASSGMAQGNSPLH
TRBV12-5	-	TRBJ2-7	ASGLGTGDYEQY
TRBV4-1	few	TRBJ2-7	ASSQGSSFGYEQY
TRBV2	-	TRBJ2-1	ATEFYNEQF
TRBV15	-	TRBJ1-5	ATSIRDREDQPQH
TRBV18	-	TRBJ1-1	ASSPDRSTEAF
TRBV6-5	once	TRBJ1-4	ASSRSGTRGEKLF
TRBV6-5	-	TRBJ1-2	ASTKDRGAYGYT
TRBV3-1/TRBV3-2	-	TRBJ1-6	ASSQSDSPLH
TRBV6-2/TRBV6-3	-	TRBJ1-2	ASSYARTGFSNYGYT
TRBV29-1	-	TRBJ2-3	SVSVAGGGDTQY
TRBV19	-	TRBJ1-1	ASSIPGQGGTEAF
TRBV9	-	TRBJ1-6	ASSPQDRFNNSPLH
TRBV19	-	TRBJ2-1	ASTGGTSYNEQF
TRBV24-1	-	TRBJ2-3	ATSDLVRGGTDTQY
TRBV6-5	-	TRBJ1-2	ASRVDSNYGYT
TRBV5-1	-	TRBJ2-3	ASSSQGISQADTQY
TRBV9	-	TRBJ2-2	ASSQATNTGELF
TRBV30	once	TRBJ1-2	AWSETESYGYT
TRBV6-2/TRBV6-3	-	TRBJ2-5	ASSAWGAGQETQY
TRBV7-2	-	TRBJ2-5	ASRFTGGGWGETQY
TRBV27	-	TRBJ2-1	ASTPSPSRSYNEQF
TRBV5-5	few	TRBJ1-6	ASSQDIWTSPLH
TRBV5-1	once	TRBJ2-1	ASSFSGSYNEQF
TRBV6-2/TRBV6-3	-	TRBJ2-5	ASSYAAGRGQETQY
TRBV6-5	few	TRBJ1-3	ASSPRQRIGNTIY
TRBV2	-	TRBJ1-3	ASHRGLSGNTIY
TRBV4-1	-	TRBJ2-3	ASSQRGLNTQY
TRBV25-1	-	TRBJ1-2	ASSDPGQGRGYGYT
TRBV2	-	TRBJ2-3	ASKGGGTTDTQY
TRBV6-6	-	TRBJ1-1	AGYRERDTEAF
TRBV7-2	-	TRBJ2-1	ASSSSGNNEQF
TRBV7-9	-	TRBJ2-5	ASSLGASGRGETQY
TRBV3-1/TRBV3-2	-	TRBJ1-3	ASSQVPGVYTIY
TRBV9	-	TRBJ2-3	ASSVDPAGGPWGTDTQY
TRBV7-6	once	TRBJ2-3	ASSLGLIAGTDTQY
TRBV6-5	-	TRBJ1-1	ASTTPNTEAF
TRBV10-2	-	TRBJ2-2	ASKRTAGDTGELF
TRBV11-2	-	TRBJ1-1	ASSLDWRQGEWKTEAF
TRBV27	-	TRBJ1-2	ASSLSQGPYGYT
TRBV6-1	-	TRBJ2-1	ASSRGGANEQF
TRBV6-5	-	TRBJ1-2	ASSYIPRGANGYT
TRBV3-1/TRBV3-2	-	TRBJ1-5	ASSQDWGGNQPQH
TRBV7-3	few	TRBJ2-7	ASSLGGGRAYEQY
TRBV14	-	TRBJ2-2	ASSQSGYGELF
TRBV30	-	TRBJ2-1	AWRSRTGRKSEYYNEQF
TRBV18	-	TRBJ2-1	ASSPGTGVNEQF
TRBV3-1/TRBV3-2	-	TRBJ1-1	ASSLRQGAEAAF
TRBV11-3	-	TRBJ2-2	ASSSGTGTGELF
TRBV7-2	-	TRBJ2-1	ASSFERTSRGDEQF